The 14 T cell receptor beta chains listed next were all sequenced from one sample in a study of T-cell memory formation after mild COVID-19. TCRdb re-derived calls from the 5' RACE reads in MiXCR, one entry per CDR3 protein. Found here are 300,000 to 400,000 distinct CDR3 sequences, about 15% of them singletons; the top ten hold about 22%. Sample: PBMCs or a T cell subset sorted from them (not recorded which). Receptors were obtained from a young man who had mild COVID-19 (a few samples of this study predate the infection). Cell type and time point are not known.

The rearrangement links TRBV11-2 to TRBJ2-5; tentatively, D is TRBD2 (5 bases). Deletions cut 1 base from V and 0 bases from J, with 6 bases between. This CDR3 region has 14 residues. Germline V gene lookup returns CDR1 SGHAT and CDR2 FQNNGV. CDR3 in DNA: TGTGCCAGCAGCTTAGCTAGCTACCAAGAGACCCAGTACTTC. Protein sequence: CASSLASYQETQYF.

This clonotype was seen a few times. This chain links TRBV6-6 with TRBJ2-2; 9 bases agree with TRBD1. This CDR3 is built from 16 residues. Germline V gene lookup returns CDR1 MNHNY and CDR2 SVGAGI (reference sequence). The V and J ends lost 6 bases and 4 bases, in that order; junction bases with no gene match: 9. CDR3 bases: TGTGCCAGCAGGGCACCGGGACAGGGAGTCACCGGGGAGCTGTTTTTT. It yields the protein CASRAPGQGVTGELFF.

Only a few counts were recorded for this clonotype. The chain is built from TRBV6-2 or TRBV6-3 and TRBJ2-2; TRBD1 agrees at 8 bases. The V and J ends lost 6 bases and 7 bases, in that order; junction bases with no gene match: 13. This CDR3 is built from 16 residues. CDR1 is MNHEY, CDR2 SVGEGT, per germline. CDR3 DNA: TGTGCCAGCAGCTCAGGGTCAGGACAGGGCTACGGGGAGCTGTTTTTT. Its translation: CASSSGSGQGYGELFF.

This clonotype was recorded at least ten times. The V gene is TRBV12-3 or TRBV12-4, the J gene TRBJ2-1, with 8 bases fitting TRBD1. Trimming took 6 bases from V and 8 from J; bases not matched to a gene: 9. This CDR3 has 14 amino acids. CDR3 loop: CASRRGQALDEQFF. CDR3 bases: TGTGCCAGCAGGAGGGGACAGGCCCTCGATGAGCAGTTCTTC.

The table lists this clonotype with a few counts. V and J are TRBV6-2 or TRBV6-3 and TRBJ1-1; D is ambiguous. V was clipped by 6 bases and J by 1 base, with 12 bases between them. Germline CDR1 and CDR2: MNHEY and SVGEGT. The CDR3 totals 14 residues. CDR3 bases: TGTGCCAGCAGAACACCTCAAGAGAACACTGAAGCTTTCTTT. Its protein is CASRTPQENTEAFF.

This clonotype was picked up a small number of times. The CDR3 spells CASSFTRGATQYF. CDR3 coding DNA: TGTGCCAGCAGTTTCACTAGGGGTGCGACCCAGTACTTC. J is TRBJ2-5 and V is TRBV12-3 or TRBV12-4, with D possibly called TRBD1 or TRBD2 (5 bases each). The CDR3 contains 13 residues. Trimming shortened V by 3 bases and J by 7 bases, and 12 bases separated the two germline ends.

This clonotype appeared a few times. V usage is TRBV6-6 and J usage is TRBJ2-1, with 7 bases that match TRBD2. Trimming cost V 7 bases and J 4 bases; bases outside gene matches: 16. CDR1 is MNHNY, CDR2 SVGAGI, per germline (reference sequence). The CDR3 runs to 17 residues. This chain's CDR3 is CASKIRPVAGSYNEQFF. The CDR3 region has the DNA TGTGCCAGCAAAATCCGGCCGGTAGCGGGTTCATACAATGAGCAGTTCTTC.

This sequence joins TRBV5-1 and TRBJ2-1; 9 nucleotides line up with TRBD2. The CDR3 covers 14 residues. From germline, CDR1 is SGHRS and CDR2 YFSETQ. V was clipped by 5 bases and J by 8 bases; unmatched bases: 8. CDR3 DNA sequence: TGCGCCAGCAGGTCCAGCGGGGGGCGGCATGAGCAGTTCTTC. Protein: CASRSSGGRHEQFF.

This clonotype was counted many times. The chain is built from TRBV7-2 and TRBJ2-5; possibly TRBD2 for D (5 bases). The CDR3 has 14 residues. Per the germline V gene, CDR1 is SGHTA and CDR2 is FQGNSA. Trimming shortened V by 5 bases and J by 1 base, and 11 bases separated the two germline ends. CDR3 DNA sequence: TGTGCCAGCAGCCCACGACTATCCCAAGAGACCCAGTACTTC. Amino acids: CASSPRLSQETQYF.

This clonotype was detected many times. The chain joins TRBV5-6 to TRBJ2-7, with D possibly being TRBD1 (5 bases). Deletions cut 4 bases from V and 3 bases from J, with 8 bases between. CDR1 and CDR2 (germline): SGHDT, YYEEEE. The CDR3 sequence is 12 residues long. This chain's CDR3 is CASSQGNYEQYV. CDR3 in DNA: TGTGCCAGCAGCCAGGGTAACTACGAGCAGTACGTC.

This clonotype appeared many times. J is TRBJ2-3 and V is TRBV5-1; maybe TRBD1 (5 bases). This CDR3 spans 14 amino acids. Germline V gene data show CDR1 as SGHRS and CDR2 as YFSETQ. Trimming stripped 0 bases from V and 3 bases from J, with 8 bases between. DNA for the CDR3: TGCGCCAGCAGCTTGGCACAGGAGACAGATACGCAGTATTTT. Translating it yields CASSLAQETDTQYF.

The rearrangement uses TRBV9 and TRBJ2-1; 8 bases fit TRBD1. Unmatched junction bases numbered 8, after V lost 6 bases and J lost 0 bases. Germline CDR1 is SGDLS and CDR2 is YYNGEE. This CDR3 region has 16 residues. The CDR3 DNA follows: TGTGCCAGCACCCGGACAGGGTTTAGCTCCTACAATGAGCAGTTCTTC. The encoded protein is CASTRTGFSSYNEQFF. The full variable domain, its missing parts supplied by reference TRBV9 and TRBJ2-1, is DSGVTQTPKHLITATGQRVTLRCSPRSGDLSVYWYQQSLDQGLQFLIQYYNGEERAKGNILERFSAQQFPDLHSELNLSSLELGDSALYFCASTRTGFSSYNEQFFGPGTRLTVL.

This clonotype showed up many times. The chain recombines TRBV19 with TRBJ1-5, with 9 bases fitting TRBD1. Per the germline V gene, CDR1 is LNHDA and CDR2 is SQIVND (reference sequence). V trimming: 2 bases; J trimming: 2 bases; junction bases outside the gene matches: 13. CDR3 length: 19 residues. The CDR3, as DNA: TGTGCCAGTAGTATACGGTGGGCTACAGGGGGCGAGGGCAATCAGCCCCAGCATTTT. Its protein product is CASSIRWATGGEGNQPQHF.

This clonotype was observed a few times. The rearrangement joins TRBV7-3 to TRBJ2-2; possibly TRBD1 for D (7 bases). The CDR3 contains 15 residues. Germline V gene data show CDR1 as SGHTA and CDR2 as FQGTGA. Trimming cost V 3 bases and J 4 bases, with 12 bases left between them. CDR3 protein: CASSFSGDSTGELFF. The CDR3 DNA reads as TGTGCCAGCAGCTTTTCGGGGGACAGCACCGGGGAGCTGTTTTTT.